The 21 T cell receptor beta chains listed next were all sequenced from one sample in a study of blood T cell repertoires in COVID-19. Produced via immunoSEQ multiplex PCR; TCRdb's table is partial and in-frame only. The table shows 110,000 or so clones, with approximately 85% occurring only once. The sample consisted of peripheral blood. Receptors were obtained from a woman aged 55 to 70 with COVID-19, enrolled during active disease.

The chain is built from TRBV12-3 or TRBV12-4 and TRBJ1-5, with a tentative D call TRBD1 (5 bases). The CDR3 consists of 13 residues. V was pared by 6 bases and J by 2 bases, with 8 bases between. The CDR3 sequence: CASRGGGNQPQHF. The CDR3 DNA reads TGTGCCAGCAGGGGGGGAGGCAATCAGCCCCAGCATTTT.

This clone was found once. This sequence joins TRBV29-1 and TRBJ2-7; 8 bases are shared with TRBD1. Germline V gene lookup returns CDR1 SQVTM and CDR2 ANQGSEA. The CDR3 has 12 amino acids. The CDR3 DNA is TGCAGAGGACAGGGATCATCCTACGAGCAGTACTTC. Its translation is CRGQGSSYEQYF.

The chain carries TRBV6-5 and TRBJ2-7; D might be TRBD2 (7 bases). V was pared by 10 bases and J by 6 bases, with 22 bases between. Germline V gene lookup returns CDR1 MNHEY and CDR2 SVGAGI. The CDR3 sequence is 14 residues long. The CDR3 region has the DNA TGTGCCACCGGGAGGCAGGTTGGGGGCCGCGAGCAGTACTTC. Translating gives CATGRQVGGREQYF.

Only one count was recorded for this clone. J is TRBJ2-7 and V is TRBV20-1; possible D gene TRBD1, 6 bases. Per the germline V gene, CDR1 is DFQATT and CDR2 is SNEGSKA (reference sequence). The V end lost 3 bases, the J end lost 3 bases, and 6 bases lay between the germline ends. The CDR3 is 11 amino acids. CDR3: CSARGHYEQYF. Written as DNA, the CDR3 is TGCAGTGCTAGGGGACACTACGAGCAGTACTTC.

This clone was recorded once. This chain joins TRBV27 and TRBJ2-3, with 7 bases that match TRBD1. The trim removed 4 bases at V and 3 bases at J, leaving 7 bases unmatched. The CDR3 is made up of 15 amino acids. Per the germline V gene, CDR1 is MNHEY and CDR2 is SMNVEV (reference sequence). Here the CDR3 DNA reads TGTGCCAGCAGTTCATACGGGACAGCAACAGATACGCAGTATTTT. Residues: CASSSYGTATDTQYF.

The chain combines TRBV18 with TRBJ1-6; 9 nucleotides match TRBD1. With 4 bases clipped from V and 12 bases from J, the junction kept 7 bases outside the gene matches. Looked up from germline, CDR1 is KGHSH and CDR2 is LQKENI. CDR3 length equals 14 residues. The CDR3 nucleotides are TGTGCCAGCTCACAGGGACAGGGTGTTGTACCCCTCCACTTT. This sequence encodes CASSQGQGVVPLHF.

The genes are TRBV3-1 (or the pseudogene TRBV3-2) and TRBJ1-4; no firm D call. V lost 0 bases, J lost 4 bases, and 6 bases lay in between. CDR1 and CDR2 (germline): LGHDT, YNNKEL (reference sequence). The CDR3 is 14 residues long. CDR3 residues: CASSQDELNEKLFF. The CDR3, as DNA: TGTGCCAGCAGCCAAGATGAACTTAATGAAAAACTGTTTTTT.

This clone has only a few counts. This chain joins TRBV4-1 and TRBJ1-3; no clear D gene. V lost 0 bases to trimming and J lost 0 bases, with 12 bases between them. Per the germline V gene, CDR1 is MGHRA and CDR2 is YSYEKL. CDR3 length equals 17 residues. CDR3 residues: CASSQDRGGSSGNTIYF. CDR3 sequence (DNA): TGCGCCAGCAGCCAAGATCGGGGAGGGAGCTCTGGAAACACCATATATTTT.

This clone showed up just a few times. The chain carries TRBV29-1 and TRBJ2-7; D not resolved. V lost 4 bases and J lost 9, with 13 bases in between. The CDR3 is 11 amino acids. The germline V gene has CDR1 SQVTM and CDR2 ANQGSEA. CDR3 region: CSVGALSTQYF. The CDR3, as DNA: TGCAGCGTTGGGGCGTTATCGACGCAGTACTTC.

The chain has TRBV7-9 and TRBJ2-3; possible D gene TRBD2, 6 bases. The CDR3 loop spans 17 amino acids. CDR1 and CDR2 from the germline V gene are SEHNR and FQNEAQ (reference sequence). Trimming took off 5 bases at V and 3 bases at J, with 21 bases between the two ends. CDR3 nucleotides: TGTGCCAGCAGCCCGCGGGACTCCACATCCGGAACAGATACGCAGTATTTT. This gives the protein CASSPRDSTSGTDTQYF.

The CDR3 is CASSFLQNGYTF. CDR3 sequence (DNA): TGTGCCAGCAGTTTCCTACAGAATGGCTACACCTTC. The chain joins TRBV12-3 or TRBV12-4 to TRBJ1-2; D not certain. CDR3 length: 12 residues. The V and J ends lost 3 bases and 6 bases respectively, with 8 bases between them.

CDR3 sequence reads: CASSPGTTYGYTF. The CDR3, as DNA: TGTGCCAGCAGCCCCGGGACAACCTATGGCTACACCTTC. The rearrangement uses TRBV5-6 and TRBJ1-2; weak D call: TRBD1 (6 bases). Germline V gives CDR1 SGHDT, CDR2 YYEEEE. This CDR3 is built from 13 residues. V was shortened by 4 bases and J by 4 bases, with 11 bases between the two germline ends.

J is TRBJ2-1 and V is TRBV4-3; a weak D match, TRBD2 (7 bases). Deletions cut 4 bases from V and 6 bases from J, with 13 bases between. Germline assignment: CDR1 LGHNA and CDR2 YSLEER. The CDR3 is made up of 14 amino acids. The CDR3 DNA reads TGCGCCAGCAGCCGCTTCGGGGGGCTCAATGAGCAGTTCTTC. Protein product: CASSRFGGLNEQFF.

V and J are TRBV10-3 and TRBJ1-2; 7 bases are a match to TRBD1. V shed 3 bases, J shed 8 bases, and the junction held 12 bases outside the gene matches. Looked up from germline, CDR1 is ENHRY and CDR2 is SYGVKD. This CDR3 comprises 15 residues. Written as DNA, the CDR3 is TGTGCCATCAGTGACCTCCGACAGGGAGCAGGAGGCTACACCTTC. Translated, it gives CAISDLRQGAGGYTF.

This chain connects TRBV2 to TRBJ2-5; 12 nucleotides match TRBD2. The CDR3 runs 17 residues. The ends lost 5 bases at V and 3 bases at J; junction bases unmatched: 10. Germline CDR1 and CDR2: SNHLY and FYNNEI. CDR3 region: CASSLNPLAGGEETQYF. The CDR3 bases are TGTGCCAGCAGTTTAAATCCCCTAGCGGGGGGGGAAGAGACCCAGTACTTC.

Here the CDR3 reads CASTTTRAGELFF. DNA for the CDR3: TGTGCCAGCACTACCACCCGCGCCGGGGAGCTGTTTTTT. The chain joins TRBV7-2 to TRBJ2-2; D ambiguous. Trimming cost V 7 bases and J 6 bases, with 12 bases left between them. The germline V gene has CDR1 SGHTA and CDR2 FQGNSA. This CDR3 is built from 13 residues.

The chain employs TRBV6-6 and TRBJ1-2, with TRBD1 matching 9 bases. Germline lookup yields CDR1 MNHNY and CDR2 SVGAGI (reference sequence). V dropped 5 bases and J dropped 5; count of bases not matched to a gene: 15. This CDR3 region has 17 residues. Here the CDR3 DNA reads TGTGCCAGCAGTCCGCCGAGGACAGGGGTTTCACCTTATGGCTACACCTTC. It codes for CASSPPRTGVSPYGYTF.

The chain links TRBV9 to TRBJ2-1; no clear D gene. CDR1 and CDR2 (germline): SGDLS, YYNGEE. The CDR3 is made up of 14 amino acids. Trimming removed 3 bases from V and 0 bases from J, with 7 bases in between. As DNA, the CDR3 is TGTGCCAGCAGCGACGCGGTCTCCTACAATGAGCAGTTCTTC. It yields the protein CASSDAVSYNEQFF.

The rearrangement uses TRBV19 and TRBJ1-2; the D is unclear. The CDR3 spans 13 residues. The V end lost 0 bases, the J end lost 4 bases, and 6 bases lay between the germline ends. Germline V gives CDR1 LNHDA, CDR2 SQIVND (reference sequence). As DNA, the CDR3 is TGTGCCAGTAGTATAGATCAGGTCTATGGCTACACCTTC. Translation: CASSIDQVYGYTF.

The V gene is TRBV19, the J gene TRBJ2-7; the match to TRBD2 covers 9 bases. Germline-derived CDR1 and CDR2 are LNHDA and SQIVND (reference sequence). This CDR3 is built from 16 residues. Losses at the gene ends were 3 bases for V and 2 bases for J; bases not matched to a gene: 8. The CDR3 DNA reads TGTGCCAGTAGTATTGCTAGCGGGGCAACTACCTACGAGCAGTACTTC. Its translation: CASSIASGATTYEQYF.

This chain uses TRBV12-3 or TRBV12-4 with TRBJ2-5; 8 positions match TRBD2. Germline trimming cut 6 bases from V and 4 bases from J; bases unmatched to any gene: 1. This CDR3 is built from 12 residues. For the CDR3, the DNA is TGTGCCAGCAGCACTAGCGGAGAGACCCAGTACTTC. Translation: CASSTSGETQYF.